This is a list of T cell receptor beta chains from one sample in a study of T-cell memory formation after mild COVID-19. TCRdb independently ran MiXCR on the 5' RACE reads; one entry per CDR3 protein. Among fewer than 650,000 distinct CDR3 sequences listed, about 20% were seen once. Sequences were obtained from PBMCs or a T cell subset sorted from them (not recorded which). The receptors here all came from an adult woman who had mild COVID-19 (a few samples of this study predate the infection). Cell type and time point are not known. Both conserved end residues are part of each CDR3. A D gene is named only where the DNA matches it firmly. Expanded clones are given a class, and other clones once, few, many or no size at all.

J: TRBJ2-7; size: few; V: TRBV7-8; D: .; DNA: TGTGCCAGCAGCCTAGCTTCGGACGTTTACGAGCAGTACTTC; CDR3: CASSLASDVYEQYF
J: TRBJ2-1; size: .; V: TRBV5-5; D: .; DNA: TGTGCCAGCAGCTTACGAGCGTTTTTAACCTACAATGAGCAGTTCTTC; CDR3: CASSLRAFLTYNEQFF
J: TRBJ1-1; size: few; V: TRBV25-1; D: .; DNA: TGTGCCAGCAGTGTCCTTTGGCGGAGTGGCACTGAAGCTTTCTTT; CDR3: CASSVLWRSGTEAFF
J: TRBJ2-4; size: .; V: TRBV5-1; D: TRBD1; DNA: TGCGCCAGCAGCCCCGGACAGGGGAGCATTCAGTACTTC; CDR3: CASSPGQGSIQYF
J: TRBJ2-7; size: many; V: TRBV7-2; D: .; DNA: TGTGCCAGCAGCTTAGCCGGGGGCTACTACGAGCAGTACTTC; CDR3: CASSLAGGYYEQYF
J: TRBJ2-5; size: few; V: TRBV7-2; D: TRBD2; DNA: TGTGCCAGCAGCTTAGTGACTAGCGGGAGTGAGACCCAGTACTTC; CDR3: CASSLVTSGSETQYF
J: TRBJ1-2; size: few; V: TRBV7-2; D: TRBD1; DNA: TGTGCCAGCATGCGACAGGGTTTCACCATAGGCTACACCTTC; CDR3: CASMRQGFTIGYTF
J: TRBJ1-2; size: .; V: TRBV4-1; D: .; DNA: TGCGCCAGCAGCCAAGACACCAGGGTTAACTATGGCTACACCTTC; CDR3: CASSQDTRVNYGYTF
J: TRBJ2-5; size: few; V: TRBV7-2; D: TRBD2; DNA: TGTGCCAGCGCCCTCCCACTAGCGGGACAAGAGACCCAGTACTTC; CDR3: CASALPLAGQETQYF
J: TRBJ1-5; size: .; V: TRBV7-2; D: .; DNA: TGTGCCAGCAGCTTAAGTCAGCGCAATCAGCCCCAGCATTTT; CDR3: CASSLSQRNQPQHF
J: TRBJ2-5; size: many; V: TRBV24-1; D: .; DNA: TGTGCCACCAGTGAGGGTGGACAAGAGACCCAGTACTTC; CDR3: CATSEGGQETQYF
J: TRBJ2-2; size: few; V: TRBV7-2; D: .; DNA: TGTGCCAGCAGCTTAGAGCAGGGTGTGGTCGGGGAGCTGTTTTTT; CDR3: CASSLEQGVVGELFF
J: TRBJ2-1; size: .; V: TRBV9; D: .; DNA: TGTGCCAGCAGCGTTGTCCCTAGCGAAAACAATGAGCAGTTCTTC; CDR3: CASSVVPSENNEQFF
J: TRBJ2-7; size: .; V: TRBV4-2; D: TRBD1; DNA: TGTGCCAGCAGCCAAGGCGGGCAGGGGGAGTACGAGCAGTACTTC; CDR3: CASSQGGQGEYEQYF
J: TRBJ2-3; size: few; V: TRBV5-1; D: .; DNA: TGCGCCAGCAGCTTGGGGTCTGAATCAGCAGATACGCAGTATTTT; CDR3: CASSLGSESADTQYF
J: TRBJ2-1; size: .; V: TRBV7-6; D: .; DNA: TGTGCCAGCAGCTTATCAGGGGTCGGAAGCTCCTACAATGAGCAGTTCTTC; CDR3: CASSLSGVGSSYNEQFF
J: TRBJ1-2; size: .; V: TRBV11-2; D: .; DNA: TGTGCCAGCAGCTTAGCCTATGGGTCCTATGGCTACACCTTC; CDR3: CASSLAYGSYGYTF